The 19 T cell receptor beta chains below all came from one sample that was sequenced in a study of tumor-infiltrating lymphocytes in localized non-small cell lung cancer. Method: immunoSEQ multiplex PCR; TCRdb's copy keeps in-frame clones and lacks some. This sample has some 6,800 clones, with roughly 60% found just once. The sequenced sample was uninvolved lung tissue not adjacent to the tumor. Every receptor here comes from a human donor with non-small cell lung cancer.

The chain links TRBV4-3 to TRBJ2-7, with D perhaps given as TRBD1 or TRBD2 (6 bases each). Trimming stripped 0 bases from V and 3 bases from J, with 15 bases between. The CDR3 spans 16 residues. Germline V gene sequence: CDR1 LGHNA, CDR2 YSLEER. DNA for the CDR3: TGCGCCAGCAGCCAAGAAGTGACCGGGGGCAACTACGAGCAGTACTTC. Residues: CASSQEVTGGNYEQYF.

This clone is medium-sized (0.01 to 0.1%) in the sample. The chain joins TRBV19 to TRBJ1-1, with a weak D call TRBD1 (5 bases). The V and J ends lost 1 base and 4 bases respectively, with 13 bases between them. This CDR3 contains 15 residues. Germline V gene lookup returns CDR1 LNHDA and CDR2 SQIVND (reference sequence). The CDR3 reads CASSIGGGAGTEAFF. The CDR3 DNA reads TGTGCCAGTAGTATAGGCGGCGGGGCTGGCACTGAAGCTTTCTTT.

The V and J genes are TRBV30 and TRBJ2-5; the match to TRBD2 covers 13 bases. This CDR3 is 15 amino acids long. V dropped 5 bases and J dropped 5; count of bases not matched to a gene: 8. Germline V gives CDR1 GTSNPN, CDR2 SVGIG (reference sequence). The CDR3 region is CAWERLAGGGETQYF. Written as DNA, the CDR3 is TGTGCCTGGGAAAGACTAGCGGGGGGCGGGGAGACCCAGTACTTC.

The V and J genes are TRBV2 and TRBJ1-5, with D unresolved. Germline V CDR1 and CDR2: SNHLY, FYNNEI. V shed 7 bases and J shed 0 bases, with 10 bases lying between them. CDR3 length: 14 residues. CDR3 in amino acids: CASTGEYSNQPQHF. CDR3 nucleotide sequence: TGTGCCAGCACCGGGGAGTATAGCAATCAGCCCCAGCATTTT.

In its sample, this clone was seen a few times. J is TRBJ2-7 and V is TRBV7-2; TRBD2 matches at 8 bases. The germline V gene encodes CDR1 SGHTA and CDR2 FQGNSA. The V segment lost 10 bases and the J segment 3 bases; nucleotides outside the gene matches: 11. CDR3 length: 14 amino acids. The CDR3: CATRGAGGNYEQYF. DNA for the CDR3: TGTGCCACCCGCGGGGCGGGGGGAAACTACGAGCAGTACTTC.

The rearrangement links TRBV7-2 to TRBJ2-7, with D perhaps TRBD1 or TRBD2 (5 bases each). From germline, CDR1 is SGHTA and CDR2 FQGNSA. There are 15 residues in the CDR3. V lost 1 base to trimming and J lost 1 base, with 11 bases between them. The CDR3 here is CASSLDTGGSYEQYF. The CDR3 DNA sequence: TGTGCCAGCAGCTTAGATACAGGAGGTTCCTACGAGCAGTACTTC.

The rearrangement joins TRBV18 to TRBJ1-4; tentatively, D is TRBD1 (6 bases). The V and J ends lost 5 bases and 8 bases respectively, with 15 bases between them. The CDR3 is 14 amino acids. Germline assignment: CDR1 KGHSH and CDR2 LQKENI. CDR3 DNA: TGTGCCAGCTCAGCGCAGACAGGCAGAGAAAAACTGTTTTTT. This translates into CASSAQTGREKLFF. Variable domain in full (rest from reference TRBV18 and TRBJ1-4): NAGVMQNPRHLVRRRGQEARLRCSPMKGHSHVYWYRQLPEEGLKFMVYLQKENIIDESGMPKERFSAEFPKEGPSILRIQQVVRGDSAAYFCASSAQTGREKLFFGSGTQLSVL.

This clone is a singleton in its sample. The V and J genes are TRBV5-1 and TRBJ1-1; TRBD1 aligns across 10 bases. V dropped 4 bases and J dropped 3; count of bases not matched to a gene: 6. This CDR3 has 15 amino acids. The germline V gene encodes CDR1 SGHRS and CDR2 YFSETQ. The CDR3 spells CASSQGQGTHTEAFF. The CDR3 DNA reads TGCGCCAGCAGCCAGGGACAGGGGACCCACACTGAAGCTTTCTTT.

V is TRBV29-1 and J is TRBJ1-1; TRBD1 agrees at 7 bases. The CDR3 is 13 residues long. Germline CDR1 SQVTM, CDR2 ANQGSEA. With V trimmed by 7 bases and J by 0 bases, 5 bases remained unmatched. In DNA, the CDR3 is TGCAGCGCCTTGGACAGGATGAACACTGAAGCTTTCTTT. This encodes CSALDRMNTEAFF.

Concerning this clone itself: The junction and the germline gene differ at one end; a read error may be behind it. This chain's CDR3 is CASSRVRTGSNANF. CDR3 sequence (DNA): TGTGCCAGCAGCCGGGTAAGGACAGGATCAAACGCCAATTTT. The chain employs TRBV14 and TRBJ1-1, with 7 bases identical to TRBD1. The CDR3 has 14 residues. Germline V gives CDR1 SGHDN, CDR2 FVKESK.

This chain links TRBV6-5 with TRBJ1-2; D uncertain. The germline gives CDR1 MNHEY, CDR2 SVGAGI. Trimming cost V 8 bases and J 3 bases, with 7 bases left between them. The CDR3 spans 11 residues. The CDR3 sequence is CASHNHYGYTF. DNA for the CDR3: TGTGCCAGCCACAACCACTATGGCTACACCTTC.

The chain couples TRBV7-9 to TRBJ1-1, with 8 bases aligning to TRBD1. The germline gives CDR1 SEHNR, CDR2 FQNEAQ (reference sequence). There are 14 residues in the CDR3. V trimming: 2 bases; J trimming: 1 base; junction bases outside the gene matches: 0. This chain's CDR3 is CASSLTGGNTEAFF. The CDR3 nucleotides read TGTGCCAGCAGCTTAACAGGGGGGAACACTGAAGCTTTCTTT. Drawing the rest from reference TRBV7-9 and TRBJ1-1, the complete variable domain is DTGVSQNPRHKITKRGQNVTFRCDPISEHNRLYWYRQTLGQGPEFLTYFQNEAQLEKSRLLSDRFSAERPKGSFSTLEIQRTEQGDSAMYLCASSLTGGNTEAFFGQGTRLTVV.

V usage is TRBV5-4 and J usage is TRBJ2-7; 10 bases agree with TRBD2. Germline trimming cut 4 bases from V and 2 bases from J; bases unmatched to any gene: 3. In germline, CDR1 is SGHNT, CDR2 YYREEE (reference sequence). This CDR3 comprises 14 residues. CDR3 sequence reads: CASSKSGGAYEQYF. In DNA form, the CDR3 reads TGTGCCAGCAGCAAGAGCGGGGGGGCCTACGAGCAGTACTTC.

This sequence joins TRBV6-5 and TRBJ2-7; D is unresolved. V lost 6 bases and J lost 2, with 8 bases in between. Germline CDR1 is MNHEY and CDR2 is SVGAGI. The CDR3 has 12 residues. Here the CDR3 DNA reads TGTGCCAGCAGACAGTCTCCCTACGAGCAGTACTTC. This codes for CASRQSPYEQYF.

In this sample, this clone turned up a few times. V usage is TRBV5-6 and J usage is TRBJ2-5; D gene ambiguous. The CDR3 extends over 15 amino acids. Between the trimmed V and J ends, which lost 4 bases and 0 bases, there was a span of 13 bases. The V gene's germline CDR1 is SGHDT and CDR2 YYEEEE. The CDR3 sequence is CASSTLRWDQETQYF. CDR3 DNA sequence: TGTGCCAGCAGCACCCTCAGGTGGGACCAAGAGACCCAGTACTTC. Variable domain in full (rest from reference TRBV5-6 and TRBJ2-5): DAGVTQSPTHLIKTRGQQVTLRCSPKSGHDTVSWYQQALGQGPQFIFQYYEEEERQRGNFPDRFSGHQFPNYSSELNVNALLLGDSALYLCASSTLRWDQETQYFGPGTRLLVL.

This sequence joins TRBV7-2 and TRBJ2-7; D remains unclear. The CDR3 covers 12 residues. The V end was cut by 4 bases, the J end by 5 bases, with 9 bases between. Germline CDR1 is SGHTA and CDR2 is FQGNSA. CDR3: CASSSIVNEQYF. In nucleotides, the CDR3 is TGTGCCAGCAGCTCGATAGTCAACGAGCAGTACTTC.

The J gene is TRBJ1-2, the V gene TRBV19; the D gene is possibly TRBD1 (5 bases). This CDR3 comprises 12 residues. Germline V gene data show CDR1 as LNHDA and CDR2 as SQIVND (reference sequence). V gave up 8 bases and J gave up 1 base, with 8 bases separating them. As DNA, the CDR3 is TGTGCCAGTGGGGGTTATAACTATGGCTACACCTTC. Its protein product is CASGGYNYGYTF.

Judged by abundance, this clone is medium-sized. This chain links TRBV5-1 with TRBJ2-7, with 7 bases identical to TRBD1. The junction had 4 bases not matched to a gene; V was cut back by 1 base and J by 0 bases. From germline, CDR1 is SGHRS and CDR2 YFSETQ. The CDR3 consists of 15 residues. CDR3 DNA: TGCGCCAGCAGCTTGCAGACAGGGTCCTCCTACGAGCAGTACTTC. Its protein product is CASSLQTGSSYEQYF.

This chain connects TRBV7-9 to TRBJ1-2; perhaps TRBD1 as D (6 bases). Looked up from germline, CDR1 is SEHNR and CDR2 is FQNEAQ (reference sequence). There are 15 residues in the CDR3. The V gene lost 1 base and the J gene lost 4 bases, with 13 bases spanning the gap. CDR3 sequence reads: CASSLGGARSYGYTF. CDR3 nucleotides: TGTGCCAGCAGCTTAGGGGGGGCGCGGAGCTATGGCTACACCTTC.